Shown below are 2 T cell receptor beta chains from a single sample sequenced in a study of blood T cell repertoires in COVID-19. TCRdb's copy holds only in-frame clones and misses some; the assay was immunoSEQ multiplex PCR. Of some 100,000 clones listed, more than 85% are singletons. What was sequenced was peripheral blood. The receptors originated from a man in his fifties with active COVID-19.

The J gene is TRBJ1-1, the V gene TRBV2; TRBD1 aligns across 10 bases. Trimming took 6 bases from V and 5 from J; bases not matched to a gene: 6. This CDR3 contains 14 residues. Germline CDR1 and CDR2: SNHLY and FYNNEI. The CDR3 DNA follows: TGTGCCAGCAGCAGACAGGGGGCGGGGACTGAAGCTTTCTTT. It yields the protein CASSRQGAGTEAFF.

The rearrangement joins TRBV12-3 or TRBV12-4 to TRBJ1-2; D gene uncertain. Trimming removed 1 base from V and 4 bases from J, with 7 bases in between. The CDR3 totals 13 residues. Written as DNA, the CDR3 is TGTGCCAGCAGTTTAGGGGAGGGCTATGGCTACACCTTC. Encoded protein: CASSLGEGYGYTF.